The TCR beta chain described here comes from a study of Ad26.COV2.S vaccination and SARS-CoV-2 variants. Indicated treatment: some 19 received Ad26.COV2.S at low or high dose, single or two shots; a few received placebo; per-sample allocation not given. Material that was analyzed had been drawn on day 63 after the first vaccine or placebo injection. Sequenced by immunoSEQ multiplex PCR; TCRdb stores in-frame clones only, minus some. The sample includes roughly 700,000 clones, more than 80% seen only once; the top ten take nearly 1.5%. The CDR3 has 15 amino acids. V dropped 6 bases and J dropped 0; count of bases not matched to a gene: 7. Germline CDR1 reads MNHEY; CDR2 reads SVGAGI.

The chain carries TRBV6-5 and TRBJ1-2; 7 bases are shared with TRBD1. This sample comprised peripheral blood, obtained in a trial of Ad26.COV2.S vaccine versus placebo. The origin of this receptor is a person between 18 and 60 years old who received the Ad26.COV2.S COVID-19 vaccine or a placebo. In nucleotides, the CDR3 is TGTGCCAGCAGCCTTACAGGGACAGCTAACTATGGCTACACCTTC. Protein product: CASSLTGTANYGYTF.